This TCR beta chain was profiled in a study of T cells after posttransplantation cyclophosphamide. Study findings and constraints: Blood and skin or GI T cell repertoires showed limited TRB overlap. Recipient CMV seropositivity and CMV reactivation strongly tracked TRB clonality. Donor-recipient repertoire similarity was low at 1-2 months, rising over year one.

Treatment was busulfan-fludarabine conditioning, a marrow graft, and cyclophosphamide on days +3 and +4. A note on this clone: Its specificity is unknown. The junction departs from germline at one end; a sequencing error may be responsible.

Assay: immunoSEQ multiplex PCR; the TCRdb copy retains only in-frame clones and omits some. The sample has around 5,000 clones; approximately 2% are singletons. CDR3 length: 14 amino acids. The germline CDR1 and CDR2 sequences are SSHAT and FNYEAQ (reference sequence). The specimen was PBMCs, collected approximately 35 weeks after a stem cell transplant with posttransplant cyclophosphamide. The V gene is TRBV7-7, the J gene TRBJ1-2; 8 bases map to TRBD1. The receptor was isolated from a young adult male patient who received an allogeneic stem cell transplant from a related donor, was CMV-positive, and had no GVHD. Certain T cells may be donor cells from the graft. The CDR3 is CASSGRTGSDGYTF. The CDR3 DNA reads TGTGCTAGCAGCGGGCGGACAGGGTCAGATGGCTACACCTTC.